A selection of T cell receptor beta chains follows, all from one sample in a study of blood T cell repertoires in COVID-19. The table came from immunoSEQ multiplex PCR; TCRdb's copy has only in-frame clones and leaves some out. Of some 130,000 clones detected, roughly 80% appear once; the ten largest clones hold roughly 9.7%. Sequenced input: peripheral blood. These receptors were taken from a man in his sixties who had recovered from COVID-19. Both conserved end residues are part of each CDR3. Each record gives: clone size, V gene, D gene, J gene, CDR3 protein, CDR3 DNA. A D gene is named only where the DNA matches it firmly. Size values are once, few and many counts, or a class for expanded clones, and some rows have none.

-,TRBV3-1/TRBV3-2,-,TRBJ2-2,CASSPPGRNTGELFF,TGTGCCAGCAGCCCCCCGGGTAGGAACACCGGGGAGCTGTTTTTT
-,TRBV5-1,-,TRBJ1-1,CASKAGVGNTEAFF,TGCGCCAGCAAAGCAGGGGTCGGAAACACTGAAGCTTTCTTT
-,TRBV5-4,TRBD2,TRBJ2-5,CASSQRTSGSETQYF,TGTGCCAGCAGTCAACGGACTAGCGGTTCAGAGACCCAGTACTTC
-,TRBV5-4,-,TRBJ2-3,CASSFKRAGATDTQYF,TGTGCCAGCAGCTTTAAACGGGCGGGTGCCACAGATACGCAGTATTTT
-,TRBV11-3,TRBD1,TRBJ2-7,CASSLGGQARFYEQYF,TGTGCCAGCAGCTTAGGGGGACAGGCGAGGTTCTACGAGCAGTACTTC
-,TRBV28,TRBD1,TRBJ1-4,CASSLQGVNEKLFF,TGTGCCAGCAGTCTCCAGGGGGTCAATGAAAAACTGTTTTTT
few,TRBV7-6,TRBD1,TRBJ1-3,CASSLELRQGFGNTIYF,TGTGCCAGCAGCTTAGAGTTAAGACAGGGATTTGGAAACACCATATATTTT
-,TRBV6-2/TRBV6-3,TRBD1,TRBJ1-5,CASSLQTGAQPQHF,TGTGCCAGCAGCCTCCAGACAGGGGCTCAGCCCCAGCATTTT
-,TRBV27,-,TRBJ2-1,CASSLSRTRSYNEQFF,TGTGCCAGCAGTTTATCCCGGACACGTTCCTACAATGAGCAGTTCTTC
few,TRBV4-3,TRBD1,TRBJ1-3,CASSQDRDSSGNTIYF,TGCGCCAGCAGCCAAGATCGGGACAGCTCTGGAAACACCATATATTTT
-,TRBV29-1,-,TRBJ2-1,CSVAIVDEQFF,TGCAGCGTCGCTATAGTGGATGAGCAGTTCTTC
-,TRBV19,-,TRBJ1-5,CASSIGQGREPQHF,TGTGCCAGTAGTATAGGGCAGGGAAGAGAGCCCCAGCATTTT
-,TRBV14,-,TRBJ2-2,CASSLFTGGGTGELFF,TGTGCCAGCAGCCTTTTTACGGGGGGCGGCACCGGGGAGCTGTTTTTT
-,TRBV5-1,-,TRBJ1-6,CASSGGQGTRTPLHF,TGCGCCAGCAGCGGGGGACAAGGAACGAGAACACCCCTCCACTTT
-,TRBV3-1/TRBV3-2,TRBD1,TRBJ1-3,CASSQINRGLSGNTIYF,TGTGCCAGCAGCCAGATCAACAGGGGCCTCTCTGGAAACACCATATATTTT
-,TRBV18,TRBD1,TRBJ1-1,CAASQGVNTEAFF,TGTGCCGCCTCCCAGGGGGTGAACACTGAAGCTTTCTTT
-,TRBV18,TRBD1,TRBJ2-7,CASSLKTGAYEQYF,TGTGCCAGCTCACTAAAGACAGGGGCCTACGAGCAGTACTTC
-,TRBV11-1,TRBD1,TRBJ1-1,CASSLGRTGYTEAFF,TGTGCCAGCAGCTTAGGTCGGACAGGGTACACTGAAGCTTTCTTT
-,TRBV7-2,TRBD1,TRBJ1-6,CASSPTGVNSPLHF,TGTGCCAGCAGCCCCACAGGGGTCAATTCACCCCTCCACTTT
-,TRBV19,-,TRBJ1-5,CASSIDRGGNQPQHF,TGTGCCAGTAGTATAGATCGGGGGGGCAATCAGCCCCAGCATTTT
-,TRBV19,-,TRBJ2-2,CASSIIRDLGTGELFF,TGTGCCAGTAGTATAATTAGGGACTTAGGAACCGGGGAGCTGTTTTTT
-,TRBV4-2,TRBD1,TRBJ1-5,CASSPRDSNNQPQHF,TGTGCCAGCAGCCCCCGGGACAGCAACAATCAGCCCCAGCATTTT
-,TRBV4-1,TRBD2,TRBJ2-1,CASSQLAGVYNEQFF,TGCGCCAGCAGCCAACTAGCGGGGGTTTACAATGAGCAGTTCTTC
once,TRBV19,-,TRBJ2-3,CASSQILQGTDTQYF,TGTGCCAGTAGCCAAATCCTACAGGGCACAGATACGCAGTATTTT
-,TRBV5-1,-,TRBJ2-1,CASSLNLEEQFF,TGCGCCAGCAGCTTGAACCTTGAGGAGCAGTTCTTC
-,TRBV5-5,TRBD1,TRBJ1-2,CASSPTGTVNYGYTF,TGTGCCAGCAGCCCGACCGGGACAGTTAACTATGGCTACACCTTC
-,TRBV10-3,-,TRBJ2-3,CAISASSDTQYF,TGTGCCATCAGTGCCTCGTCAGATACGCAGTATTTT
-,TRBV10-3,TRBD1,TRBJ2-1,CATGQGTYNEQFF,TGTGCCACAGGACAGGGGACCTACAATGAGCAGTTCTTC
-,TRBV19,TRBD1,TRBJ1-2,CASSEDRQGGIYGYTF,TGTGCCAGTAGTGAAGATCGACAGGGTGGGATCTATGGCTACACCTTC
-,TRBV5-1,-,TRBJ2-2,CASSTNTGELFF,TGCGCCAGCAGCACAAACACCGGGGAGCTGTTTTTT
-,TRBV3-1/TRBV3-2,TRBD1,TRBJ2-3,CASSQMQGAADTQYF,TGTGCCAGCAGCCAAATGCAGGGGGCAGCAGATACGCAGTATTTT
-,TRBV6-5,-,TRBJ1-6,CASSSWSSYNSPLHF,TGTGCCAGCAGTTCCTGGAGCTCCTATAATTCACCCCTCCACTTT
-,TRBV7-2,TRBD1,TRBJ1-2,CASSFHRGSYGYTF,TGTGCCAGCAGCTTTCACAGGGGTAGCTATGGCTACACCTTC
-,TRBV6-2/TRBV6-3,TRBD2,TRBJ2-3,CASSYSTSGVRADTQYF,TGTGCCAGCAGTTACTCGACTAGCGGGGTCAGAGCAGATACGCAGTATTTT
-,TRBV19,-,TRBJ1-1,CASSMGQGTEAFF,TGTGCCAGTAGTATGGGTCAGGGGACTGAAGCTTTCTTT
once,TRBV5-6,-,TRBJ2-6,CASSLSKPVLTF,TGTGCCAGCAGCTTAAGTAAGCCTGTCCTGACTTTC
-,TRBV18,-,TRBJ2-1,CASSPRSGSYNEQFF,TGTGCCAGCTCACCACGGAGCGGTTCCTACAATGAGCAGTTCTTC
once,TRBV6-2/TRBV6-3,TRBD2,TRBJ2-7,CASSILRTGRGYEQYF,TGTGCCAGCAGTATCCTTCGGACCGGGCGGGGGTACGAGCAGTACTTC
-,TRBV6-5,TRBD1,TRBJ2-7,CASRVQGEPRYEQYF,TGTGCCAGCAGGGTACAGGGGGAGCCCCGATACGAGCAGTACTTC
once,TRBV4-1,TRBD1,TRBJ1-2,CASSQAGQGNYGYTF,TGCGCCAGCAGCCAAGCGGGACAGGGGAACTATGGCTACACCTTC
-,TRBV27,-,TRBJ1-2,CASSLTYEHGYTF,TGTGCCAGCAGTTTAACTTACGAGCATGGCTACACCTTC